This TCR beta chain is from a study of tissue T cells after allogeneic stem cell transplantation. Median post-mortem interval was around 9.3 hours for GI, liver, skin and lymphoid tissues. About this clone: Its antigen is currently unknown.

Generated by immunoSEQ multiplex PCR, the TCRdb table keeps only in-frame clones and is missing some. The sample has about 3,900 clones, about 74% seen once. Findings of the study overall: Across patients, clones rarely overlapped, yet motif clusters were shared tissue-specifically. Only a limited share of tissue TCRs appeared in blood or spleen.

Trimming removed 1 base at V and 6 bases at J, with 7 bases between. The V gene's germline CDR1 is LGHNA and CDR2 YNFKEQ. This CDR3 is built from 12 residues. The specimen was left colon tissue, collected at autopsy. V gene TRBV4-2 combines with J gene TRBJ2-7; D is ambiguous. The sequence derives from a woman aged 18-49 years with breast cancer. In nucleotides, the CDR3 is TGTGCCAGCAGCCAAGTGGGAACCGAGCAGTACTTC. Translating gives CASSQVGTEQYF.